This passage covers 4 T cell receptor beta chains from one sample sequenced in a study of blood T cell repertoires in COVID-19. Assay used: immunoSEQ multiplex PCR; TCRdb lists only in-frame clones, some missing. The top ten clones hold 3% to 4% of a sample with about 520,000 clones, 70% to 90% of them seen once. Sequencing was performed on peripheral blood. The receptors stem from a human donor in a cohort sampled during active COVID-19.

The chain is built from TRBV3-1 (or the pseudogene TRBV3-2) and TRBJ1-2, with 8 bases lining up with TRBD1. The CDR3 spans 14 residues. Germline V gene sequence: CDR1 LGHDT, CDR2 YNNKEL (reference sequence). V lost 1 base and J lost 3; bases outside the gene matches: 1. Here the CDR3 reads CASSQVDRDYGYTF. CDR3 nucleotides: TGTGCCAGCAGCCAAGTGGACAGGGACTATGGCTACACCTTC.

This clone was observed a single time. The chain recombines TRBV15 with TRBJ1-1; TRBD1 agrees at 8 bases. This CDR3 is built from 14 residues. Germline V CDR1 and CDR2: LNHNV, YYDKDF (reference sequence). Trimming cost V 7 bases and J 4 bases; bases outside gene matches: 8. CDR3 region: CATTNHRGATEAFF. CDR3 DNA: TGTGCCACCACCAATCACAGGGGGGCCACTGAAGCTTTCTTT. Full variable domain (missing parts from reference TRBV15 and TRBJ1-1): DAMVIQNPRYQVTQFGKPVTLSCSQTLNHNVMYWYQQKSSQAPKLLFHYYDKDFNNEADTPDNFQSRRPNTSFCFLDIRSPGLGDTAMYLCATTNHRGATEAFFGQGTRLTVV.

This chain uses TRBV7-9 with TRBJ2-3; TRBD1 agrees at 10 bases. The V gene's germline CDR1 is SEHNR and CDR2 FQNEAQ (reference sequence). The V segment lost 5 bases and the J segment 6 bases; nucleotides outside the gene matches: 14. CDR3 length: 17 amino acids. The CDR3 nucleotides read TGTGCCAGCAGCCTAGGGGACAGGGGCCCAGGGTTGGATACGCAGTATTTT. Its protein product is CASSLGDRGPGLDTQYF.

The chain uses TRBV28 and TRBJ1-5, with D hard to call. The length of the CDR3 is 15 residues. Deletions cut 6 bases from V and 2 bases from J, with 14 bases between. Per germline, CDR1 MDHEN and CDR2 SYDVKM. The CDR3 DNA sequence: TGTGCCAGCAGCCAAATACGGGGTGGCAATCAGCCCCAGCATTTT. As protein: CASSQIRGGNQPQHF.